This T cell receptor (beta chain) was recorded in a study of neurological immune-mediated disorders (dated by TCRdb to between 2018 and 2021). For context, the study as a whole: Among the approximately 34 multiple sclerosis patients, relapsing-remitting MS was present in roughly 30 and secondary progressive MS was present in 3. Peripheral blood TCR-beta repertoires from HTLV-I-associated myelopathy (HAM/TSP) patients, multiple sclerosis patients and healthy controls were compared by UMI-based sequencing. Longitudinal samples, technical triplicates and paired sorted CD4+ and CD8+ T-cell subsets, alongside PBMC samples, were included among the approximately 98 TCR-beta libraries. The cohort comprised 60 to 75 subjects: roughly 14 HAM/TSP patients, 35 or so multiple sclerosis patients and approximately 20 healthy controls. Study-level results and caveats: No identical CDR3 amino acid sequences were found to be shared among expanded clones across subjects, suggesting that TCR-beta repertoires were private in all groups. No clinical or MRI features were associated with the MS cluster, and the authors said that larger cohorts are needed. The highest TCR clonal expansion was observed in HAM/TSP patients, whereas the lowest was observed in MS patients, even when compared with healthy controls. Repertoires from 18 of 34 MS patients were grouped by phylogenetic analysis into a cluster of related CDR3 sequences, suggesting a possible repertoire-level signature.

Looking up the germline V gene yields CDR1 ENHRY and CDR2 SYGVKD. The CDR3 spans 12 residues, from the cysteine through the phenylalanine. The CDR3 DNA has 36 bases and is translated from base 1. Trimming at the junction amounts to 2 bases on V and 7 bases on J, and the germline ends lie 8 bases apart. To synthesize cDNA, template-switch 5'RACE was performed with a primer carrying a 10-nucleotide random unique molecular identifier so that each TCR transcript was tagged. Over 190 million TCR-beta sequences, covering 15-18 subjects, were produced in each sequencing run. Total RNA was extracted with the RNeasy kit. TCR-beta VDJ regions were amplified with primers for the TCR constant region and the 5'RACE anchor, using the KAPA Real-time Library Amplification kit. A first PCR added sample indexes and Illumina adaptors, and a second PCR then raised library yield. After purification with Ampure beads, the TCR product of roughly 650 bp was size-selected on a 2% E-gel SizeSelection system. Before pooling, library quality was checked on a Bioanalyzer, concentration was measured with Qubit, and libraries were quantified with the Kapa Library Quantification kit. Libraries were sequenced paired-end 2 x 150 bp on an Illumina HiSeq 2500. To increase sequence diversity, about 24-32% phiX was spiked into each library pool. The study's own analysis went as follows. The UMI-based MiGEC pipeline processed quality-filtered reads and removed over 80% of raw TCR sequences during error correction. IMGT germline references were used for aligning VDJ genes, and each clonotype was defined as a unique CDR3 amino acid sequence together with its V-J genes. VDJtools evaluated clonal expansion, Shannon diversity and CDR3 relatedness (CalcPairwiseDistances, ClusterSamples); CLCbio workbench built phylogenetic trees. A clone was classed as expanded if it had 8 or more unique UMIs, a cutoff based on coefficient-of-variation modelling across technical triplicates. In TCRdb, the public reads were trimmed at Q25 with fastp and aligned with MiXCR, with productive beta chains retained. Entries are consolidated by CDR3 protein sequence, retaining the most common genes and DNA. TCRdb's processing, not the study's, gives the V and J calls here. This sample is represented by 50,000 to 60,000 distinct CDR3 sequences; 2% to 2.5% of them were singletons. Together, the top ten hold approximately 3% of the sample.

Unsorted PBMC libraries were generated from 2 million PBMCs stored in RNAlater at -80 °C until RNA extraction. Multiple sclerosis patients were enrolled in a US clinical protocol under which disease progression was evaluated by magnetic resonance imaging. Peripheral blood underwent Ficoll-Hypaque density gradient centrifugation to isolate PBMCs, which were then cryopreserved in liquid nitrogen. The sample holds many counts of this clonotype. Its antigen target is currently unknown. The input lacks base qualities; no much larger clone sits a single base away. The sequence came from a man in his fifties or sixties with multiple sclerosis. The rearranged chain carries TRBV10-3 and TRBJ1-2; the D gene is perhaps TRBD1, from 5 matching bases. The specimen sequenced was PBMCs. Here the CDR3 is given as CAISEGGTGYTF. In nucleotides, the sequence is TGTGCCATCAGTGAGGGGGGAACTGGCTACACCTTC.